One sample yielded the 26 T cell receptor beta chains listed below, sequenced in a study of beta chain features in type 1 diabetes. Study-wide points: Shorter TCRB CDR3s, moderately but significantly so, were found in Type 1 diabetes patients in all four CD4+ subsets.

For these TCRs, the target antigens are not known. The authors reverse transcribed all of the isolated RNA, so sequencing captured expressed TCRB transcripts. Only in-frame clones appear in the TCRdb table, and some are missing; sequencing was by immunoSEQ multiplex PCR. The sample has 640,000 or so clones, more than 12% seen once; the top ten hold 0.035% to 0.04%. Sequenced material: naive CD4+ T cells from blood. The receptors derive from a man aged 18-30 years with type 1 diabetes.

V gene TRBV4-2 combines with J gene TRBJ2-4; TRBD2 is a possible D gene (6 bases). This CDR3 is built from 15 residues. Germline CDR1 LGHNA, CDR2 YNFKEQ. V lost 4 bases to trimming and J lost 5 bases, with 15 bases between them. CDR3 protein: CASSRGANSENIQYF. The DNA of the CDR3 is TGTGCCAGCAGCCGCGGGGCGAACTCCGAAAACATTCAGTACTTC.

The genes are TRBV7-2 and TRBJ2-7; D tentatively reads TRBD1 or TRBD2 (5 bases each). There are 15 residues in the CDR3. V was trimmed by 5 bases and J by 1 base, leaving 15 bases between them. Germline V gene sequence: CDR1 SGHTA, CDR2 FQGNSA. The chain's CDR3 is CASSPGTGWSYEQYF. The DNA of the CDR3 is TGTGCCAGCAGCCCGGGAACAGGTTGGTCCTACGAGCAGTACTTC.

In the case of this clone: The identical CDR3 is also encoded by other nucleotide sequences in the sample. J is TRBJ2-5 and V is TRBV7-2; D is possibly TRBD1 (5 bases). CDR1 is SGHTA, CDR2 FQGNSA, per germline. Between the trimmed V and J ends, which lost 4 bases and 2 bases, there was a span of 8 bases. The CDR3 has 13 amino acids. This chain's CDR3 is CASSSDRQETQYF. CDR3 DNA sequence: TGTGCCAGCAGCTCCGACAGACAAGAGACCCAGTACTTC.

The chain joins TRBV5-4 to TRBJ2-5, with D possibly TRBD2 on 5 matching bases. Germline V gene data show CDR1 as SGHNT and CDR2 as YYREEE (reference sequence). The CDR3 loop spans 16 amino acids. Trimming left V 0 bases short and J 1 base short, with 13 bases between. The CDR3 nucleotides read TGTGCCAGCAGCTTGGGGATGCGGGCGTTCCAAGAGACCCAGTACTTC. Amino acid sequence: CASSLGMRAFQETQYF.

The rearrangement uses TRBV6-1 and TRBJ1-1, with D unresolved. Germline CDR1 is MNHNS and CDR2 is SASEGT. V gave up 2 bases and J gave up 0 bases, with 10 bases separating them. This CDR3 spans 15 amino acids. The CDR3 sequence: CASSEFEVLNTEAFF. The CDR3 DNA is TGTGCCAGCAGTGAATTCGAGGTTTTGAACACTGAAGCTTTCTTT.

This clone was counted between two and nine times. The chain joins TRBV29-1 to TRBJ2-7; D could derive from TRBD1 or TRBD2 (5 bases each). V was clipped by 6 bases and J by 2 bases, with 17 bases between them. This CDR3 is 14 amino acids long. Germline CDR1 and CDR2: SQVTM and ANQGSEA. CDR3 DNA sequence: TGCAGCGTCCTCAGGGACCTTCCGACCTACGAGCAGTACTTC. It is translated as CSVLRDLPTYEQYF.

The genes are TRBV7-9 and TRBJ2-7, with D hard to call. The CDR3 runs 14 residues. Trimming took 4 bases from V and 1 from J, leaving 11 bases between them. Germline CDR1 SEHNR, CDR2 FQNEAQ (reference sequence). CDR3: CASSSSVVSYEQYF. CDR3 DNA: TGTGCCAGCAGCTCCTCTGTCGTATCCTACGAGCAGTACTTC.

This clone showed up just a few times. V gene TRBV12-5 combines with J gene TRBJ2-3, with TRBD1 as a possible D gene (6 bases). With 0 bases removed from V and 6 bases from J, the gap between germline ends came to 16 bases. Germline V gene lookup returns CDR1 LGHNT and CDR2 FRNRAP. The CDR3 runs to 16 residues. CDR3 region: CASGLVLGQFPDTQYF. CDR3 sequence (DNA): TGTGCTAGTGGTTTGGTACTGGGACAATTCCCTGATACGCAGTATTTT. The full variable domain, completed using reference TRBV12-5 and TRBJ2-3, is DARVTQTPRHKVTEMGQEVTMRCQPILGHNTVFWYRQTMMQGLELLAYFRNRAPLDDSGMPKDRFSAEMPDATLATLKIQPSEPRDSAVYFCASGLVLGQFPDTQYFGPGTRLTVL.

This clone was found a few times. The rearrangement links TRBV9 to TRBJ1-2, with TRBD1 as a possible D gene (5 bases). V lost 0 bases and J lost 4, with 10 bases in between. Germline CDR1 reads SGDLS; CDR2 reads YYNGEE. The CDR3 runs 14 residues. The CDR3 sequence is CASSVDGRVYGYTF. CDR3 nucleotide sequence: TGTGCCAGCAGCGTAGATGGCAGGGTCTATGGCTACACCTTC.

There are a few counts of this clone. The genes are TRBV4-1 and TRBJ2-5, with D uncertain. V was shortened by 2 bases and J by 4 bases, with 14 bases between the two germline ends. This CDR3 is 15 amino acids long. Per germline, CDR1 MGHRA and CDR2 YSYEKL. The CDR3, as DNA: TGCGCCAGCAGCCAAAATCCGGAAACGGGAGAGACCCAGTACTTC. Its protein product is CASSQNPETGETQYF.

This clone was found a few times. The V and J genes are TRBV9 and TRBJ1-4; TRBD1 aligns across 8 bases. J gave up 5 bases and V 3 bases, and 3 bases lay outside the gene matches. The CDR3 is 14 amino acids. From germline, CDR1 is SGDLS and CDR2 YYNGEE. CDR3 protein: CASSATGANEKLFF. DNA of the CDR3: TGTGCCAGCAGCGCGACAGGGGCAAATGAAAAACTGTTTTTT.

This chain joins TRBV4-1 and TRBJ1-4; D perhaps matches TRBD1 (5 bases). In germline, CDR1 is MGHRA, CDR2 YSYEKL. V lost 2 bases and J 5 bases, leaving 12 bases between the germline ends. The CDR3 extends over 15 amino acids. The CDR3: CASSQIGTENEKLFF. Here the CDR3 DNA reads TGCGCCAGCAGCCAAATCGGGACCGAGAATGAAAAACTGTTTTTT.

This clone has more than one count but fewer than ten. The chain couples TRBV5-1 to TRBJ2-5; TRBD1 matches 8 bases. J gave up 5 bases and V 4 bases, and 10 bases lay outside the gene matches. Per the germline V gene, CDR1 is SGHRS and CDR2 is YFSETQ. The CDR3 is 15 amino acids. CDR3 region: CASSVGQGDSETQYF. CDR3 in DNA: TGCGCCAGCAGCGTAGGACAGGGTGACTCGGAGACCCAGTACTTC.

This clone was detected only a few times. This chain connects TRBV29-1 to TRBJ1-5; possible D gene TRBD1, 5 bases. This CDR3 region has 13 residues. V was shortened by 4 bases and J by 1 base, with 8 bases between the two germline ends. Germline-derived CDR1 and CDR2 are SQVTM and ANQGSEA. The CDR3, as DNA: TGCAGCGTTGCAGGACACAGCAATCAGCCCCAGCATTTT. As protein: CSVAGHSNQPQHF.

This rearrangement joins TRBV25-1 to TRBJ2-5; TRBD1 aligns across 11 bases. The junction had 5 bases not matched to a gene; V was cut back by 1 base and J by 4 bases. From germline, CDR1 is MGHDK and CDR2 SYGVNS. The CDR3 has 16 residues. CDR3 bases: TGTGCCAGCAGTGAATCAGCCGGGACAGGGGGAGAGACCCAGTACTTC. Protein product: CASSESAGTGGETQYF.

This chain joins TRBV7-2 and TRBJ1-1; 8 bases align to TRBD1. J lost 1 base, V lost 6 bases, and 7 bases had no gene match. The length of the CDR3 is 15 residues. Germline-derived CDR1 and CDR2 are SGHTA and FQGNSA. The CDR3 bases are TGTGCCAGCAGTCGAACCGGGACAGGGAACACTGAAGCTTTCTTT. It is translated as CASSRTGTGNTEAFF.

V and J are TRBV29-1 and TRBJ2-7; 7 nucleotides align to TRBD2. Per germline, CDR1 SQVTM and CDR2 ANQGSEA. The CDR3 is 13 amino acids. V lost 4 bases and J lost 4; bases outside the gene matches: 7. CDR3 region: CSVAVGLLYEQYF. CDR3 sequence (DNA): TGCAGCGTTGCTGTGGGACTACTTTACGAGCAGTACTTC.

The chain has TRBV7-9 and TRBJ2-7; 9 positions agree with TRBD2. Germline assignment: CDR1 SEHNR and CDR2 FQNEAQ (reference sequence). The CDR3 contains 15 residues. The ends lost 4 bases at V and 3 bases at J; junction bases unmatched: 7. The CDR3 sequence is CASSSLAGVVYEQYF. The CDR3 nucleotides read TGTGCCAGCAGCTCCTTAGCGGGAGTGGTCTACGAGCAGTACTTC.

This chain uses TRBV5-1 with TRBJ2-3, with TRBD2 as a possible D gene (5 bases). CDR1 SGHRS and CDR2 YFSETQ come from the germline V gene. This CDR3 contains 13 residues. V was cut by 7 bases and J by 6 bases, with 15 bases left in between. CDR3 loop: CASSSRDLDTQYF. DNA for the CDR3: TGCGCCAGCTCCTCACGGGATTTGGATACGCAGTATTTT.

The chain is built from TRBV7-2 and TRBJ2-7; the match to TRBD1 covers 10 bases. The CDR3 is 14 amino acids. The germline V gene encodes CDR1 SGHTA and CDR2 FQGNSA. Unmatched junction bases numbered 8, after V lost 5 bases and J lost 7 bases. CDR3 coding DNA: TGTGCCAGCAGCGTCCGGGACAGGGGAAGAGAGCAGTACTTC. Translation gives CASSVRDRGREQYF. The whole variable domain, filled in from reference TRBV7-2 and TRBJ2-7, reads GAGVSQSPSNKVTEKGKDVELRCDPISGHTALYWYRQSLGQGLEFLIYFQGNSAPDKSGLPSDRFSAERTGGSVSTLTIQRTQQEDSAVYLCASSVRDRGREQYFGPGTRLTVT.

The gene calls are TRBV11-2 and TRBJ1-2; no clear D gene. Between the trimmed V and J ends, which lost 0 bases and 10 bases, there was a span of 9 bases. The CDR3 is 12 amino acids. CDR1 and CDR2 (germline): SGHAT, FQNNGV. This CDR3 reads CASSLEFSAYTF. Written as DNA, the CDR3 is TGTGCCAGCAGCTTAGAATTCTCCGCCTACACCTTC.

The chain couples TRBV7-9 to TRBJ1-1; no clear D. V was shortened by 0 bases and J by 6 bases, with 5 bases between the two germline ends. Germline CDR1 SEHNR, CDR2 FQNEAQ (reference sequence). This CDR3 spans 12 amino acids. The CDR3: CASSLAVPEAFF. The CDR3 DNA sequence: TGTGCCAGCAGCTTAGCAGTTCCTGAAGCTTTCTTT.

The chain combines TRBV7-9 with TRBJ2-7; 11 positions agree with TRBD2. Germline V lookup: CDR1 SEHNR, CDR2 FQNEAQ (reference sequence). The CDR3 consists of 16 residues. The ends lost 0 bases at V and 3 bases at J; junction bases unmatched: 4. CDR3 amino acids: CASSLATSGTYYEQYF. The CDR3, as DNA: TGTGCCAGCAGCTTAGCGACTAGCGGGACCTACTACGAGCAGTACTTC.

A few counts support this clone. The V and J genes are TRBV7-9 and TRBJ1-2; D possibly corresponds to TRBD1 (6 bases). Between the trimmed V and J ends, which lost 5 bases and 4 bases, there was a span of 23 bases. Germline lookup yields CDR1 SEHNR and CDR2 FQNEAQ (reference sequence). The CDR3 contains 17 residues. DNA for the CDR3: TGTGCCAGCAGCCCTAGGCTACTGGGGCAGGGGTTCTATGGCTACACCTTC. As protein: CASSPRLLGQGFYGYTF.

The chain combines TRBV5-4 with TRBJ2-5, with TRBD1 matching over 12 bases. V was clipped by 3 bases and J by 2 bases; unmatched bases: 14. Germline assignment: CDR1 SGHNT and CDR2 YYREEE (reference sequence). CDR3 length: 19 residues. The CDR3 sequence is CASSSPGTGGRGGQETQYF. The CDR3 coding sequence is TGTGCCAGCAGCTCCCCTGGGACAGGGGGCAGGGGTGGGCAAGAGACCCAGTACTTC.

The chain is built from TRBV15 and TRBJ2-2, with TRBD2 matching over 10 bases. In germline, CDR1 is LNHNV, CDR2 YYDKDF (reference sequence). The V gene end was trimmed by 0 bases and the J gene end by 9 bases; junction bases not matched to a gene: 4. This CDR3 has 15 amino acids. The CDR3 reads CATSRELAGMRELFF. CDR3 in DNA: TGTGCCACCAGCAGAGAACTAGCGGGAATGAGGGAGCTGTTTTTT. The full variable domain, rest sourced from reference TRBV15 and TRBJ2-2, is DAMVIQNPRYQVTQFGKPVTLSCSQTLNHNVMYWYQQKSSQAPKLLFHYYDKDFNNEADTPDNFQSRRPNTSFCFLDIRSPGLGDTAMYLCATSRELAGMRELFFGEGSRLTVL.